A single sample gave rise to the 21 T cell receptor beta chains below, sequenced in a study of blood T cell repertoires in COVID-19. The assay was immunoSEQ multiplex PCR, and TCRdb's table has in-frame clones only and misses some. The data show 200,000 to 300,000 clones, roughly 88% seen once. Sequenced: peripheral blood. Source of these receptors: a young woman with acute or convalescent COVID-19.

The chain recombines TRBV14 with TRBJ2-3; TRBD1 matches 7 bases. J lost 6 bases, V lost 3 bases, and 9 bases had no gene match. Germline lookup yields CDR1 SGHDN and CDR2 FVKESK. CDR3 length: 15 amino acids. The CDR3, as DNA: TGTGCCAGCAGCCAGACAGGGCGGCACACGGATACGCAGTATTTT. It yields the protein CASSQTGRHTDTQYF.

The chain's CDR3 is CASSDASGRTSSYNEQFF. CDR3 DNA sequence: TGCGCCAGCAGTGACGCTAGCGGGAGAACCAGCTCCTACAATGAGCAGTTCTTC. V and J are TRBV10-1 and TRBJ2-1; 10 nucleotides match TRBD2. From germline, CDR1 is WNHNN and CDR2 SYGVQD (reference sequence). CDR3 size: 18 residues. Trimming removed 3 bases from V and 0 bases from J; junction bases left unmatched: 8.

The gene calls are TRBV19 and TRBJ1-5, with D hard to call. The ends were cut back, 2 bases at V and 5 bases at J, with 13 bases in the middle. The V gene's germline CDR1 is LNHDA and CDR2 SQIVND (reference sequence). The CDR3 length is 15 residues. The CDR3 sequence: CASSILQTNDQPQHF. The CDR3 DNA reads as TGTGCCAGTAGTATACTACAGACTAACGATCAGCCCCAGCATTTT.

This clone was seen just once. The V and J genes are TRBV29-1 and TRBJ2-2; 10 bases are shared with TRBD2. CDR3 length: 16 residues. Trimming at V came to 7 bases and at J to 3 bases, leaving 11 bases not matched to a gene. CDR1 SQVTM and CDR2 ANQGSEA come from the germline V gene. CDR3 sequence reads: CSASRGAGGYTGELFF. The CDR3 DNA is TGCAGCGCCTCTAGGGGAGCGGGAGGGTACACCGGGGAGCTGTTTTTT.

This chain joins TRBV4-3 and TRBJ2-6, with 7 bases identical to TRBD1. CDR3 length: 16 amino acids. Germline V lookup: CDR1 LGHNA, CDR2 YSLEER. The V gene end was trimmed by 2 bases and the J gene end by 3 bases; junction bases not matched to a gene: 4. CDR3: CASSQKTGVGANVLTF. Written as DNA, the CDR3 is TGCGCCAGCAGCCAAAAAACAGGGGTTGGGGCCAACGTCCTGACTTTC.

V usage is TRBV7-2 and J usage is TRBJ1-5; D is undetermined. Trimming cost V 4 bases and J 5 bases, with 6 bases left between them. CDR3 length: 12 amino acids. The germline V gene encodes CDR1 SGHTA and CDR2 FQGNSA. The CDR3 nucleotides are TGTGCCAGCAGCTCGGAGCATCAGCCCCAGCATTTT. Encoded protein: CASSSEHQPQHF.

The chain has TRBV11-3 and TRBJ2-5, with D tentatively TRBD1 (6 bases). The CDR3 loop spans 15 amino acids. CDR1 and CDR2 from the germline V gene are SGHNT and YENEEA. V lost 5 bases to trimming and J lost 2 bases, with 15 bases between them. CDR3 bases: TGTGCCAGCAGCCGAAAACAGGGTAGACAAGAGACCCAGTACTTC. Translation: CASSRKQGRQETQYF.

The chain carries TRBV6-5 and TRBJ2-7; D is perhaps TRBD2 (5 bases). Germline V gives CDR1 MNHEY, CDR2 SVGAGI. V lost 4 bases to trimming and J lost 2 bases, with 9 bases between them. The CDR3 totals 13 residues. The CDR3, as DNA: TGTGCCAGCAGTTTCGGACTTACCTACGAGCAGTACTTC. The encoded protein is CASSFGLTYEQYF.

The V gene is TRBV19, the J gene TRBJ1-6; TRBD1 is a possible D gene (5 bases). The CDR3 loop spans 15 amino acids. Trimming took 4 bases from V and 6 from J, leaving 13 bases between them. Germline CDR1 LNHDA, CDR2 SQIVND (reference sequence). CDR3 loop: CASSTTRDGNSPLHF. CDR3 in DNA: TGTGCCAGTAGTACGACCAGGGATGGTAATTCACCCCTCCACTTT.

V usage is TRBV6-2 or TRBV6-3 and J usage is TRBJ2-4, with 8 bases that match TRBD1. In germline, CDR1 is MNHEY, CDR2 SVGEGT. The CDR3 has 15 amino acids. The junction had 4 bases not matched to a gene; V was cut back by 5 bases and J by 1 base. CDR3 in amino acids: CASSHRGLAKNIQYF. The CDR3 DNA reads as TGTGCCAGCAGTCACAGGGGGTTGGCCAAAAACATTCAGTACTTC.

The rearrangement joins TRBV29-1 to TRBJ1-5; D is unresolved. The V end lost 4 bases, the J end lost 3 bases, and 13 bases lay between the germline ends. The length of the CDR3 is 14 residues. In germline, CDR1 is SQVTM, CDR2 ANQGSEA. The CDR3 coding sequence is TGCAGCGTTGCTTCCGGGTTAGACAATCAGCCCCAGCATTTT. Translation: CSVASGLDNQPQHF.

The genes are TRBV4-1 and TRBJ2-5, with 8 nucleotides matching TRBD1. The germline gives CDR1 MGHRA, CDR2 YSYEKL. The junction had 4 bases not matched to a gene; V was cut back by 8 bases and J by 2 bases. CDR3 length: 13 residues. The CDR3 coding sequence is TGCGCCAGCCGGACAGGGCGACAAGAGACCCAGTACTTC. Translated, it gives CASRTGRQETQYF.

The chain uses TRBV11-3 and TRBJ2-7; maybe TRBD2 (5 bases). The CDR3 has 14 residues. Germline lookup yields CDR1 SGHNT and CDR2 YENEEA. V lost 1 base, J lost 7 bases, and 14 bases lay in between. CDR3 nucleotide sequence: TGTGCCAGCAGCTTAGGGCCTCAATCGGGAGAGCAGTACTTC. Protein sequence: CASSLGPQSGEQYF.

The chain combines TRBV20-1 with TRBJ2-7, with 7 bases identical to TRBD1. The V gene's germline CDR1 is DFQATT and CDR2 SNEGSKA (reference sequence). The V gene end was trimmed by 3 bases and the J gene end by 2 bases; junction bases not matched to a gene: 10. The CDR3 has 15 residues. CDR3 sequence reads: CSASGGQGVTYEQYF. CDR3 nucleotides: TGCAGTGCTAGTGGGGGCCAGGGGGTCACCTACGAGCAGTACTTC.

This CDR3 reads CASSLGDRTYEQYF. The CDR3 coding sequence is TGTGCCAGCAGCTTAGGAGACAGAACCTACGAGCAGTACTTC. The chain recombines TRBV7-8 with TRBJ2-7; D might be TRBD1 (5 bases). Germline V CDR1 and CDR2: SGHVS, FQNEAQ. The CDR3 loop spans 14 amino acids. V lost 1 base and J 2 bases, leaving 9 bases between the germline ends.

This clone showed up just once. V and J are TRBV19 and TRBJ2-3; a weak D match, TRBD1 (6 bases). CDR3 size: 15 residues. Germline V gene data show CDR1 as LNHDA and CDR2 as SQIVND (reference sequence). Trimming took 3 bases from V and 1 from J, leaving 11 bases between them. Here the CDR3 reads CASSISGVGTDTQYF. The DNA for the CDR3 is TGTGCCAGTAGTATCTCAGGGGTGGGCACAGATACGCAGTATTTT.

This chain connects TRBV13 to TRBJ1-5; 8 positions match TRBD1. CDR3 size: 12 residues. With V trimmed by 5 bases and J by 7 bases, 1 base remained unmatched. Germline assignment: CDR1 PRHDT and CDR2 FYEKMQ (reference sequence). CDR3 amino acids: CASSRQGQPQHF. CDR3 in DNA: TGTGCCAGCAGCAGACAGGGGCAGCCCCAGCATTTT.

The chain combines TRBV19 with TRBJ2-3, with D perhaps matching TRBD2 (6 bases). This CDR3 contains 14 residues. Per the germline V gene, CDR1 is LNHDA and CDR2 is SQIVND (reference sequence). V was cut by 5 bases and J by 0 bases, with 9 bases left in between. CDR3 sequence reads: CASSWGVSTDTQYF. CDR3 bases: TGTGCCAGTAGTTGGGGGGTAAGCACAGATACGCAGTATTTT.

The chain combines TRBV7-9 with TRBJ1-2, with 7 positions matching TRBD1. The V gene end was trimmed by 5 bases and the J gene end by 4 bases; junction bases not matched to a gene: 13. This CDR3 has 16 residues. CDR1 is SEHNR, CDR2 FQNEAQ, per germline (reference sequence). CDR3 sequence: CASSQTGQVMFYGYTF. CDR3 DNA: TGTGCCAGCAGCCAAACCGGACAGGTTATGTTCTATGGCTACACCTTC.

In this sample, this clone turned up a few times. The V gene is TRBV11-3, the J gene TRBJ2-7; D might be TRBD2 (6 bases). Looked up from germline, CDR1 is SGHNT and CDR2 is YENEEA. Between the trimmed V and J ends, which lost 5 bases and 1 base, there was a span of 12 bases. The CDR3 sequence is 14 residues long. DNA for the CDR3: TGTGCCAGCAGCGGATCGGGAGCTTCCTACGAGCAGTACTTC. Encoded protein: CASSGSGASYEQYF.

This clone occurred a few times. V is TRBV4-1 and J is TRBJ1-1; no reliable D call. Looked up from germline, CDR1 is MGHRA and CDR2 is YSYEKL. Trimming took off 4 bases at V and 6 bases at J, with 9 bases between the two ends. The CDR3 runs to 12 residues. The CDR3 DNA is TGCGCCAGCAGCCGGACCGGGGCTGAAGCTTTCTTT. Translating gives CASSRTGAEAFF.